Following are 3 T cell receptor beta chains from one sample sequenced in a study of response to subunit inactivated influenza vaccine. One entry per CDR3 protein, called by TCRdb with MiXCR from the RT-PCR reads. The sample records hundreds of thousands of distinct CDR3 sequences, approximately 15% being singletons. Source: PBMCs from blood, taken approximately 15 days before vaccination. The source is a man aged 50-59 years who received an inactivated influenza vaccine.

This rearrangement joins TRBV11-2 to TRBJ2-2; D remains ambiguous. CDR1 SGHAT and CDR2 FQNNGV come from the germline V gene. Trimming stripped 1 base from V and 7 bases from J, with 7 bases between. CDR3 length: 13 residues. The CDR3 loop is CASSLVLDGELFF. The DNA for the CDR3 is TGTGCCAGCAGCTTAGTTCTCGACGGGGAGCTGTTTTTT.

The chain employs TRBV5-1 and TRBJ2-5; D call uncertain. The CDR3 is 13 residues long. Germline V gives CDR1 SGHRS, CDR2 YFSETQ. V shed 1 base and J shed 4 bases, with 8 bases lying between them. The CDR3 DNA reads TGCGCCAGCAGCTTGTACGGCCCAGAGACCCAGTACTTC. Its protein product is CASSLYGPETQYF.

The gene calls are TRBV28 and TRBJ2-7; 10 bases match TRBD2. V shed 5 bases and J 5 bases; nucleotides not matched to a gene: 12. The CDR3 consists of 16 residues. Germline V CDR1 and CDR2: MDHEN, SYDVKM. CDR3 in DNA: TGTGCCAGCAGTCCCGGCGGGGTTAGCGGGAGGCACGAGCAGTACTTC. Translating gives CASSPGGVSGRHEQYF.